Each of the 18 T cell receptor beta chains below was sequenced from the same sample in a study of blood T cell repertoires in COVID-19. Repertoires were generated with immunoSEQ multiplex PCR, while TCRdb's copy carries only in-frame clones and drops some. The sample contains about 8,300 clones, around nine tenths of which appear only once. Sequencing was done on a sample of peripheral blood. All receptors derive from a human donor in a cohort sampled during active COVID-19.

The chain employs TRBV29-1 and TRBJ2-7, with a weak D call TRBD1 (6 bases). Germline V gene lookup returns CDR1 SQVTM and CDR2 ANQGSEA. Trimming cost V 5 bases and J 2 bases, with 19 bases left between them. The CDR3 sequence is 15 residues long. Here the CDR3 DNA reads TGCAGCGTTCTCGGCCCCAGGGGAGTTGCCTACGAGCAGTACTTC. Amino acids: CSVLGPRGVAYEQYF.

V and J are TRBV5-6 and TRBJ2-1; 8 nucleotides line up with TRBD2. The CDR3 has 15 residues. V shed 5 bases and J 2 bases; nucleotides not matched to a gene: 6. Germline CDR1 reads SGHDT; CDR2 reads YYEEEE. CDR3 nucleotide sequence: TGTGCCAGCAGGTGGGGACTAGTCGCCTACAATGAGCAGTTCTTC. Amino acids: CASRWGLVAYNEQFF.

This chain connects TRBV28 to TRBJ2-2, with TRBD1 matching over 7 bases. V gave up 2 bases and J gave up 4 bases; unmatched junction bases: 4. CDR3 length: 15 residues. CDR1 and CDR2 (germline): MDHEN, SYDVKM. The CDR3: CASSLGAGGTGELFF. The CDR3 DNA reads TGTGCCAGCAGTTTAGGTGCAGGGGGCACCGGGGAGCTGTTTTTT.

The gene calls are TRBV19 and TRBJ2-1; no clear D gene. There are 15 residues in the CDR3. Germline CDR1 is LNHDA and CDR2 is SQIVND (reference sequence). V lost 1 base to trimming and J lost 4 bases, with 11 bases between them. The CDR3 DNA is TGTGCCAGTAGTATAGCCCCCCTTCCGTACAATGAGCAGTTCTTC. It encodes CASSIAPLPYNEQFF.

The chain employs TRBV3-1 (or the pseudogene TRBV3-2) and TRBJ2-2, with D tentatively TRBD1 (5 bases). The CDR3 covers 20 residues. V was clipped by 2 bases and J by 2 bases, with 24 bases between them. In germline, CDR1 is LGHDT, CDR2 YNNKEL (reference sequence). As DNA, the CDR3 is TGTGCCAGCAGCCAAAGGGAATACGAGGACACCACAAAAAACACCGGGGAGCTGTTTTTT. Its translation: CASSQREYEDTTKNTGELFF.

CDR3 protein: CASSLGSGSLDEQFF. The CDR3, as DNA: TGTGCCAGCAGCTTGGGTAGCGGGAGTTTGGATGAGCAGTTCTTC. The J gene is TRBJ2-1, the V gene TRBV5-8, with 9 bases matching TRBD2. V dropped 0 bases and J dropped 8; count of bases not matched to a gene: 6. CDR3 length: 15 amino acids. Looked up from germline, CDR1 is SGHTS and CDR2 is YDEGEE.

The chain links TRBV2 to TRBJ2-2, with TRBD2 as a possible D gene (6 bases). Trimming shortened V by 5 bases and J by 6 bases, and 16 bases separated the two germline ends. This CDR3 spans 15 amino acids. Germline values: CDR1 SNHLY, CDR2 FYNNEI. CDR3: CASSPLATPPGELFF. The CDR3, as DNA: TGTGCCAGCAGTCCCCTAGCGACGCCGCCCGGGGAGCTGTTTTTT. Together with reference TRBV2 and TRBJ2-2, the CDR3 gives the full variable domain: EPEVTQTPSHQVTQMGQEVILRCVPISNHLYFYWYRQILGQKVEFLVSFYNNEISEKSEIFDDQFSVERPDGSNFTLKIRSTKLEDSAMYFCASSPLATPPGELFFGEGSRLTVL.

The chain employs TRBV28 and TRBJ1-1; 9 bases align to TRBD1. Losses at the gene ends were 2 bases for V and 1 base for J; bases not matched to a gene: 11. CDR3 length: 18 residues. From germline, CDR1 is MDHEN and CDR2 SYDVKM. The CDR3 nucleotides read TGTGCCAGCAGTTTAGTTAGACTTCGGACAGGGGAGAACACTGAAGCTTTCTTT. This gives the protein CASSLVRLRTGENTEAFF. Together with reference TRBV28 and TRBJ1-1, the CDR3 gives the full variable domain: DVKVTQSSRYLVKRTGEKVFLECVQDMDHENMFWYRQDPGLGLRLIYFSYDVKMKEKGDIPEGYSVSREKKERFSLILESASTNQTSMYLCASSLVRLRTGENTEAFFGQGTRLTVV.

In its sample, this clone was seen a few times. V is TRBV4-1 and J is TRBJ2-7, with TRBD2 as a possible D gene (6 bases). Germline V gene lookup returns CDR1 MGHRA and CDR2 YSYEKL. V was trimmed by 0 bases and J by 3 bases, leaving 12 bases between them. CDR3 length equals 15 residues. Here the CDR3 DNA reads TGCGCCAGCAGCCAAGATCGTAGTAGCGGCTACGAGCAGTACTTC. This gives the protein CASSQDRSSGYEQYF.

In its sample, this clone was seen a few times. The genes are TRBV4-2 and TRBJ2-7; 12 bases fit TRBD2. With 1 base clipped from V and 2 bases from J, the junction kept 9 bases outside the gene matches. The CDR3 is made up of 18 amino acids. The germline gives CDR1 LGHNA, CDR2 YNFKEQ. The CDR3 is CASSQAGLAGGPAYEQYF. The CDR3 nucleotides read TGTGCCAGCAGCCAAGCGGGGCTAGCGGGAGGGCCGGCCTACGAGCAGTACTTC.

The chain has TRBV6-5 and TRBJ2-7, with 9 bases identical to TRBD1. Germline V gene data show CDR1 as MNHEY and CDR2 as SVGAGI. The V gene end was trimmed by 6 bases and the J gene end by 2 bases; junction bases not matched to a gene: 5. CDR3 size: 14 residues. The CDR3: CASRNRGRTYEQYF. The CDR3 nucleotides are TGTGCCAGCAGAAACAGGGGGCGAACCTACGAGCAGTACTTC.

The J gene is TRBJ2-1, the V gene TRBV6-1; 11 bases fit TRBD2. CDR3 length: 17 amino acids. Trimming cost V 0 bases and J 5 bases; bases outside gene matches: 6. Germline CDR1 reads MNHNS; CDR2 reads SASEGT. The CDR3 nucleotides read TGTGCCAGCAGTGAAGCAGGGACTAGCGGAACCGACAATGAGCAGTTCTTC. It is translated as CASSEAGTSGTDNEQFF.

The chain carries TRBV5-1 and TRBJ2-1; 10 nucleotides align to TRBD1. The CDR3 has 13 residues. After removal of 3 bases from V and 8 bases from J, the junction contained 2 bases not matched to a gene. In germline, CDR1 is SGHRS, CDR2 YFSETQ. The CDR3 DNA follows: TGCGCCAGCAGCTGGGACAGGGGTTATGAGCAGTTCTTC. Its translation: CASSWDRGYEQFF.

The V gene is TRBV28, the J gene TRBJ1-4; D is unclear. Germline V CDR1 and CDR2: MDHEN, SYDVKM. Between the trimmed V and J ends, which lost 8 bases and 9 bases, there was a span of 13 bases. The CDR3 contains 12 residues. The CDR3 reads CASRGGWQKLFF. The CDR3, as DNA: TGTGCCAGCCGGGGAGGATGGCAAAAACTGTTTTTT.

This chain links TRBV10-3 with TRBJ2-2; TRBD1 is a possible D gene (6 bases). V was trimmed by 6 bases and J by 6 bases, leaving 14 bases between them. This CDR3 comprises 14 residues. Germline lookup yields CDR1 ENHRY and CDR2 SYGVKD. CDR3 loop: CAIRGHPRSGELFF. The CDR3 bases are TGTGCCATCAGGGGACACCCGAGGTCCGGGGAGCTGTTTTTT.

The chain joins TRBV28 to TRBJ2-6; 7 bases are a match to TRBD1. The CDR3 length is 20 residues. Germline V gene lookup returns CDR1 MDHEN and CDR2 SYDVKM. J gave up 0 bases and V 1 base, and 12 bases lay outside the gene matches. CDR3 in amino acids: CASSLSVFLRDSSGANVLTF. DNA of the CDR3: TGTGCCAGCAGTTTATCCGTATTCCTTAGGGACAGCTCTGGGGCCAACGTCCTGACTTTC.

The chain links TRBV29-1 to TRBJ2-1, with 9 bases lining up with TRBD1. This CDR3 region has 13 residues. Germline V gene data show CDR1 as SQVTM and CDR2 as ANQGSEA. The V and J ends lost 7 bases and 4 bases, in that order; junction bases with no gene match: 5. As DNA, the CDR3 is TGCAGCGCCATAGGGACAGGGTACAATGAGCAGTTCTTC. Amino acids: CSAIGTGYNEQFF.

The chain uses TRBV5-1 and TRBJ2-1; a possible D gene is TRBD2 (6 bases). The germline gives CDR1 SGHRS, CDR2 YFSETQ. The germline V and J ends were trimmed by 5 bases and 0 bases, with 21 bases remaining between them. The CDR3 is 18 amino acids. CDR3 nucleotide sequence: TGCGCCAGCAGAAAGACCGGGACTCTATCGAGCTCCTACAATGAGCAGTTCTTC. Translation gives CASRKTGTLSSSYNEQFF.